These 6 T cell receptor beta chains came from one sample sequenced in a study of T cell clonotyping in hematopoietic cell transplantation. Repertoires were generated with immunoSEQ multiplex PCR, while TCRdb's copy carries only in-frame clones and drops some. The data contain about 9,000 clones, around 85% of them singletons. Specimen: PBMCs, collected 180 days after allogeneic stem cell transplant. Receptors originate from a human patient who had an allogeneic stem cell transplant, so the T cells may come from the graft donor. The donor label of this sample is uncertain. Some clones in this sample may be carry-over from other donors' samples.

The chain combines TRBV5-6 with TRBJ2-2, with TRBD2 as a possible D gene (6 bases). Trimming cost V 0 bases and J 4 bases, with 13 bases left between them. Germline-derived CDR1 and CDR2 are SGHDT and YYEEEE. This CDR3 has 16 amino acids. This CDR3 is CASSLELAGFTGELFF. The CDR3 nucleotides are TGTGCCAGCAGCTTGGAACTAGCAGGTTTCACCGGGGAGCTGTTTTTT.

V gene TRBV9 combines with J gene TRBJ1-1; no definite D call. CDR1 and CDR2 (germline): SGDLS, YYNGEE. The CDR3 sequence is 16 residues long. The V and J ends lost 1 base and 1 base respectively, with 14 bases between them. CDR3: CASSVMGSGRNTEAFF. CDR3 DNA sequence: TGTGCCAGCAGCGTAATGGGCTCGGGCAGGAACACTGAAGCTTTCTTT.

The V call is TRBV9, the J call TRBJ1-2, with TRBD1 matching over 7 bases. The length of the CDR3 is 17 residues. V gave up 0 bases and J gave up 6 bases; unmatched junction bases: 14. Per germline, CDR1 SGDLS and CDR2 YYNGEE. CDR3 loop: CASSVAIGGGGLNGYTF. CDR3 bases: TGTGCCAGCAGCGTAGCGATTGGAGGGGGCGGCCTTAATGGCTACACCTTC.

V gene TRBV7-9 combines with J gene TRBJ2-7; D possibly uses TRBD1 or TRBD2 (5 bases each). The V end was cut by 1 base, the J end by 0 bases, with 16 bases between. The CDR3 totals 17 residues. Germline assignment: CDR1 SEHNR and CDR2 FQNEAQ (reference sequence). The CDR3 DNA follows: TGTGCCAGCAGCTTAGGAGATGGGGGATACCTCTCCTACGAGCAGTACTTC. Protein sequence: CASSLGDGGYLSYEQYF.

The chain joins TRBV9 to TRBJ1-5; the D is unclear. This CDR3 spans 14 amino acids. Germline V lookup: CDR1 SGDLS, CDR2 YYNGEE. Trimming took off 0 bases at V and 2 bases at J, with 6 bases between the two ends. CDR3 in DNA: TGTGCCAGCAGCGTAGCTGGTGGCAATCAGCCCCAGCATTTT. Protein: CASSVAGGNQPQHF.

The rearrangement links TRBV5-1 to TRBJ1-1; unclear D gene. CDR3 length: 13 amino acids. Trimming cost V 0 bases and J 3 bases, with 6 bases left between them. Germline CDR1 is SGHRS and CDR2 is YFSETQ. As DNA, the CDR3 is TGCGCCAGCAGCTTGGGGTTCGACACTGAAGCTTTCTTT. Translating gives CASSLGFDTEAFF.